This entry lists 15 T cell receptor beta chains sequenced from one sample in a study of a mutant IDH1 vaccine in newly diagnosed glioma. The table came from immunoSEQ multiplex PCR; TCRdb's copy has only in-frame clones and leaves some out. This table holds nearly 55,000 clones, 84% found once. Their antigen targets remain unknown. Time point in this sample: week 35, safety follow-up. With topical imiquimod, each dose of the vaccine consisted of 300 ug of mutant IDH1 20-mer peptide. Sequenced here: PBMCs, sampled from a glioma patient whose treatment included an IDH1 peptide vaccine. The receptor set was obtained from a woman aged 18-29 years with glioma.

The chain links TRBV5-4 to TRBJ2-7, with 8 bases fitting TRBD1. The CDR3 sequence is 13 residues long. V trimming: 0 bases; J trimming: 6 bases; junction bases outside the gene matches: 2. Germline V lookup: CDR1 SGHNT, CDR2 YYREEE (reference sequence). The CDR3 region has the DNA TGTGCCAGCAGCTTGGGGGGGACAGGCGAGCAGTACTTC. It encodes CASSLGGTGEQYF.

This clone was seen a handful of times. The chain employs TRBV2 and TRBJ1-5; TRBD1 is a possible D gene (5 bases). Trimming shortened V by 6 bases and J by 3 bases, and 9 bases separated the two germline ends. Germline-derived CDR1 and CDR2 are SNHLY and FYNNEI. The CDR3 loop spans 13 amino acids. In nucleotides, the CDR3 is TGTGCCAGCAGCCGGGACCACAATCAGCCCCAGCATTTT. Its protein product is CASSRDHNQPQHF.

The chain joins TRBV4-1 to TRBJ1-6; D might be TRBD1 (6 bases). The CDR3 is made up of 16 amino acids. Trimming cost V 5 bases and J 7 bases, with 18 bases left between them. Germline V CDR1 and CDR2: MGHRA, YSYEKL. CDR3 protein: CASSSQQGGVNSPLHF. The CDR3 nucleotides read TGCGCCAGCAGCTCCCAACAGGGCGGTGTGAATTCACCCCTCCACTTT.

The chain couples TRBV6-5 to TRBJ1-2, with D tentatively TRBD1 (6 bases). With 6 bases removed from V and 7 bases from J, the gap between germline ends came to 18 bases. Germline assignment: CDR1 MNHEY and CDR2 SVGAGI. The CDR3 runs 14 residues. The CDR3, as DNA: TGTGCCAGCAGGAACAACCGACAGGCTCCTGGCTACACCTTC. Translation gives CASRNNRQAPGYTF.

CDR3 sequence (DNA): TGTGCCAGCAGCGTGGACCCTCTCTCTGGAAACACCATATATTTT. Amino acids: CASSVDPLSGNTIYF. The rearrangement uses TRBV6-5 and TRBJ1-3; D not certain. This CDR3 is 15 amino acids long. The V and J ends lost 6 bases and 0 bases respectively, with 12 bases between them. CDR1 and CDR2 (germline): MNHEY, SVGAGI.

The V and J genes are TRBV27 and TRBJ2-1; 15 nucleotides line up with TRBD2. The CDR3 has 15 residues. The ends lost 5 bases at V and 7 bases at J; junction bases unmatched: 3. The V gene's germline CDR1 is MNHEY and CDR2 SMNVEV (reference sequence). This CDR3 reads CASSVGTSGGNEQFF. The CDR3 DNA sequence: TGTGCCAGCAGTGTAGGGACTAGCGGGGGGAATGAGCAGTTCTTC.

J is TRBJ1-2 and V is TRBV21-1. TRBV21-1 is noted as a pseudogene. The CDR3 is 16 residues long. The CDR3 sequence: CASSPTVSSPNYGYTF. The CDR3 DNA reads as TGTGCCAGCAGCCCAACGGTTAGCTCCCCGAACTATGGCTACACCTTC.

The rearrangement uses TRBV11-1 and TRBJ1-4; 7 nucleotides align to TRBD1. The CDR3 runs 13 residues. Looked up from germline, CDR1 is SGHAT and CDR2 is FQDESV (reference sequence). The junction had 2 bases not matched to a gene; V was cut back by 2 bases and J by 8 bases. The CDR3 region has the DNA TGTGCCAGCAGCTTAACAGGGGTCGAAAAACTGTTTTTT. Amino acid sequence: CASSLTGVEKLFF.

The chain couples TRBV27 to TRBJ2-7; 11 positions match TRBD2. The germline CDR1 and CDR2 sequences are MNHEY and SMNVEV (reference sequence). CDR3 length: 15 amino acids. Trimming removed 5 bases from V and 7 bases from J; junction bases left unmatched: 10. The CDR3 loop reads CASSGSLAGGREQYF. The DNA for the CDR3 is TGTGCCAGCAGTGGGTCCCTAGCGGGAGGTAGGGAGCAGTACTTC.

The V gene is TRBV27, the J gene TRBJ2-4, with TRBD1 as a possible D gene (5 bases). From germline, CDR1 is MNHEY and CDR2 SMNVEV (reference sequence). The CDR3 contains 12 residues. Deletions cut 4 bases from V and 8 bases from J, with 9 bases between. CDR3: CASSSTGDIQYF. In nucleotides, the CDR3 is TGTGCCAGCAGTTCCACAGGAGACATTCAGTACTTC.

The rearrangement links TRBV5-1 to TRBJ2-7, with a tentative D call TRBD1 (6 bases). The germline V gene has CDR1 SGHRS and CDR2 YFSETQ. The V and J ends lost 1 base and 0 bases respectively, with 11 bases between them. The CDR3 runs 15 residues. CDR3 amino acids: CASSLNQGPSYEQYF. The CDR3 region has the DNA TGCGCCAGCAGCTTGAATCAGGGGCCCTCCTACGAGCAGTACTTC.

The genes are TRBV6-1 and TRBJ1-2; D ambiguous. CDR1 and CDR2 (germline): MNHNS, SASEGT. V was trimmed by 5 bases and J by 3 bases, leaving 16 bases between them. The length of the CDR3 is 15 residues. The CDR3 DNA reads as TGTGCCAGCAGTACGTATTCATCGGCACACTATGGCTACACCTTC. Amino acids: CASSTYSSAHYGYTF.

This chain uses TRBV5-8 with TRBJ2-3; no clear D. The CDR3 has 13 residues. V was cut by 1 base and J by 4 bases, with 7 bases left in between. CDR1 and CDR2 (germline): SGHTS, YDEGEE. The DNA of the CDR3 is TGTGCCAGCAGCTTGAGGGTATCAGATACGCAGTATTTT. Protein: CASSLRVSDTQYF.

J is TRBJ1-3 and V is TRBV5-6; maybe TRBD1 (6 bases). The CDR3 totals 14 residues. Germline CDR1 SGHDT, CDR2 YYEEEE. V gave up 4 bases and J gave up 0 bases, with 8 bases separating them. The CDR3 DNA sequence: TGTGCCAGCAGCGAGGACAGCTCTGGAAACACCATATATTTT. Translated: CASSEDSSGNTIYF. Based on the CDR3 plus reference TRBV5-6 and TRBJ1-3, the full variable domain is DAGVTQSPTHLIKTRGQQVTLRCSPKSGHDTVSWYQQALGQGPQFIFQYYEEEERQRGNFPDRFSGHQFPNYSSELNVNALLLGDSALYLCASSEDSSGNTIYFGEGSWLTVV.

V usage is TRBV7-2 and J usage is TRBJ2-3; D call uncertain. The germline V gene has CDR1 SGHTA and CDR2 FQGNSA. The CDR3 is made up of 13 amino acids. Trimming pared 1 base from V and 2 bases from J, leaving 4 bases between. For the CDR3, the DNA is TGTGCCAGCAGCTTAGAAGTCACAGATACGCAGTATTTT. Protein sequence: CASSLEVTDTQYF.